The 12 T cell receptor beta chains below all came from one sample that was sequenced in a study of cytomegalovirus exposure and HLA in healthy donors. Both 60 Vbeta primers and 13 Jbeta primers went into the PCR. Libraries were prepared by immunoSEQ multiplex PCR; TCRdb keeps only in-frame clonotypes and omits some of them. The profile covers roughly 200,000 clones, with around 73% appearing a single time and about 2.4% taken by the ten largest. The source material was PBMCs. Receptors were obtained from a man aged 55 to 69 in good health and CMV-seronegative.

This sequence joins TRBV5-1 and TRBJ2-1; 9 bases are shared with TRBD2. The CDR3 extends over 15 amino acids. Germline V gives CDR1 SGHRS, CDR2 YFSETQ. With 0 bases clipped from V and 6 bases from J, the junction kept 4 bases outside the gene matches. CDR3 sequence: CASSLALAGINEQFF. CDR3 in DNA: TGCGCCAGCAGCTTGGCTCTAGCGGGGATCAATGAGCAGTTCTTC.

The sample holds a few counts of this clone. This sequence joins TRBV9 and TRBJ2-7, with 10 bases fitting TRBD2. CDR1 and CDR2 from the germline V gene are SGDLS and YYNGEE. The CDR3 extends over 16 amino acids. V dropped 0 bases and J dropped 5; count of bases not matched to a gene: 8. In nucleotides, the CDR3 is TGTGCCAGCAGCGTAGAGGAGACTAGCGGGCGAAACGAGCAGTACTTC. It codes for CASSVEETSGRNEQYF.

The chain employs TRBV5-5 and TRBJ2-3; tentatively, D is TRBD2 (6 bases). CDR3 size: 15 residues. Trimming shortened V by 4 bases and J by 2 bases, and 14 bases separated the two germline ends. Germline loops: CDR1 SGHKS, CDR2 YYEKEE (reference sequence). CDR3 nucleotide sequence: TGTGCCAGCAGCCAAACTAGCAGTACCACAGATACGCAGTATTTT. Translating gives CASSQTSSTTDTQYF.

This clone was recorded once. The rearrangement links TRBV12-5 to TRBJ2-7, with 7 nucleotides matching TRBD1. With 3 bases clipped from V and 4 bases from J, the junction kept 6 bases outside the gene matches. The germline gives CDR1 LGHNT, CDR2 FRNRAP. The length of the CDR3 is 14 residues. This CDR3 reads CASGFQQGIYEQYF. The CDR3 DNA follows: TGTGCTAGTGGTTTCCAACAGGGGATATACGAGCAGTACTTC.

DNA for the CDR3: TGTGCCAGCAGTGTAGCGGGAGGGAACACCGGGGAGCTGTTTTTT. Its translation: CASSVAGGNTGELFF. The chain joins TRBV6-1 to TRBJ2-2; 10 positions agree with TRBD2. CDR1 is MNHNS, CDR2 SASEGT, per germline. V lost 4 bases, J lost 1 base, and 0 bases stayed unmatched. There are 15 residues in the CDR3.

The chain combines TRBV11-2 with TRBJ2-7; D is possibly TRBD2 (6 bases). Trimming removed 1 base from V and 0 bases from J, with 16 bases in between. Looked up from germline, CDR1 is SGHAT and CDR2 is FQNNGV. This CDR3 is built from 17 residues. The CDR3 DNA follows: TGTGCCAGCAGCTTAGTAGCCCAGGGCGGGGCCTCCTACGAGCAGTACTTC. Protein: CASSLVAQGGASYEQYF.

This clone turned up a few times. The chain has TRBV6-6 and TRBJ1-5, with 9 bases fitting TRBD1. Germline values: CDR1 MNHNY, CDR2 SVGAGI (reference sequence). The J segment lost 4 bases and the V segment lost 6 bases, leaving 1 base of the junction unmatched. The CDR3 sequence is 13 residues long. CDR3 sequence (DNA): TGTGCCAGCAGCGGGACAGGGAATCAGCCCCAGCATTTT. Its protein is CASSGTGNQPQHF.

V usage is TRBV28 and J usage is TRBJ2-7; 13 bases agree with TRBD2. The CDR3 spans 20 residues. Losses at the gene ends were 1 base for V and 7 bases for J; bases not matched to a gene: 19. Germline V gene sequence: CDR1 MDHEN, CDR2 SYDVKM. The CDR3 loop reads CASSLFPKIGTSGTPLEQYF. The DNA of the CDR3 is TGTGCCAGCAGTTTATTTCCAAAGATTGGGACTAGCGGGACCCCGTTGGAGCAGTACTTC.

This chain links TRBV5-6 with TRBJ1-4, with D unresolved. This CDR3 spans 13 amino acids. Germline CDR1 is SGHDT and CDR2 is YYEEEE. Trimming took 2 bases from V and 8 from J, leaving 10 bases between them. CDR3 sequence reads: CASSFVPGEKLFF. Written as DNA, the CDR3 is TGTGCCAGCAGCTTTGTTCCGGGAGAAAAACTGTTTTTT.

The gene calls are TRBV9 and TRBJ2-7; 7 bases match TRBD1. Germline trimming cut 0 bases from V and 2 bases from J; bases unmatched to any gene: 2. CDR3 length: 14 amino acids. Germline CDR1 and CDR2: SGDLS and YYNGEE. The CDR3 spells CASSVGQGAYEQYF. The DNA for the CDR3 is TGTGCCAGCAGCGTAGGACAGGGTGCCTACGAGCAGTACTTC.

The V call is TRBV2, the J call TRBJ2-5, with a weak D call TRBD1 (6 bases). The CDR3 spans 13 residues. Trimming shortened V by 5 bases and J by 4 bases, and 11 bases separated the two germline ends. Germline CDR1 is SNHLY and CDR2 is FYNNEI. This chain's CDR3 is CASSPLTGETQYF. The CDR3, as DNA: TGTGCCAGCAGTCCCCTGACAGGAGAGACCCAGTACTTC.

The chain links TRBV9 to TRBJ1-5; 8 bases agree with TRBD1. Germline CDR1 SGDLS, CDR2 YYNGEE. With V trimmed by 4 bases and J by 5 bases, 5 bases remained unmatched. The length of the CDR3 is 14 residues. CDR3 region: CASSLGQGDQPQHF. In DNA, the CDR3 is TGTGCCAGCAGCCTAGGACAGGGCGATCAGCCCCAGCATTTT.